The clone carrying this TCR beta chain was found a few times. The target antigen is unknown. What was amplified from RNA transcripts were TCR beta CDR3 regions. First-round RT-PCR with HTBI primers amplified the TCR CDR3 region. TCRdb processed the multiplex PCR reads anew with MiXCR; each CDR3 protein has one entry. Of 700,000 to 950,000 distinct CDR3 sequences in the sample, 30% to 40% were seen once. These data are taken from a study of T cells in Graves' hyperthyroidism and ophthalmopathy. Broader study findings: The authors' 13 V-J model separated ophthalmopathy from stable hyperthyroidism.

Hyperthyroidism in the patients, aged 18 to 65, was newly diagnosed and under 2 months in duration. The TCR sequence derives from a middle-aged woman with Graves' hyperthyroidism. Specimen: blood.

The CDR3 spells CASSQARTIYGYTF. Here the CDR3 DNA reads TGCGCCAGCAGCCAAGCCAGGACCATCTATGGCTACACCTTC. The gene calls are TRBV4-1 and TRBJ1-2; unclear D gene. Looked up from germline, CDR1 is MGHRA and CDR2 is YSYEKL. V was cut by 1 base and J by 4 bases, with 10 bases left in between. The CDR3 consists of 14 residues.